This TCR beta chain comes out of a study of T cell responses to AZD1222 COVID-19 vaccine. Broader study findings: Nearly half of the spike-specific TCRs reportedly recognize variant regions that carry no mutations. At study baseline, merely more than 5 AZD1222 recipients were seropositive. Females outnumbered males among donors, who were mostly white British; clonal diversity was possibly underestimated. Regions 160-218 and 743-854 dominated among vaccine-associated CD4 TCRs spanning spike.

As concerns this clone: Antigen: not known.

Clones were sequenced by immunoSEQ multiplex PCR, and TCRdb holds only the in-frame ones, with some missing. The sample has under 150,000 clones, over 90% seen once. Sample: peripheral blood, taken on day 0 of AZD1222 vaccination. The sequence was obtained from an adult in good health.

CDR3 sequence (DNA): TGTGCCAGCATGAGGGCCATCAATAATGAAAAACTGTTTTTT. It is translated as CASMRAINNEKLFF. The chain links TRBV2 to TRBJ1-4; D gene unclear. Trimming stripped 7 bases from V and 4 bases from J, with 13 bases between. The CDR3 sequence is 14 residues long. Germline V CDR1 and CDR2: SNHLY, FYNNEI.